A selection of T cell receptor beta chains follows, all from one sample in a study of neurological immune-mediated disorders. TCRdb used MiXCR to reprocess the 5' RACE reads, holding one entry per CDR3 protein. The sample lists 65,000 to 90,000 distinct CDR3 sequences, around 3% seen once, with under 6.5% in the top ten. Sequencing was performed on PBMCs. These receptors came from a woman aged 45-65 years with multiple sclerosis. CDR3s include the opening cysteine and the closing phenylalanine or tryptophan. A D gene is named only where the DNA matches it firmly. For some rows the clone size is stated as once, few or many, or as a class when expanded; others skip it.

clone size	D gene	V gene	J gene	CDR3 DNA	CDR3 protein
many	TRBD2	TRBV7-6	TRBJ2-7	TGTGCCAGCAGCCGACGAGCGGGAGACCCCTACGAGCAGTACTTC	CASSRRAGDPYEQYF
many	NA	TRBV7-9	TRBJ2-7	TGTGCCAGCAGCTTAGGGGGGGGCAACGAGCAGTACTTC	CASSLGGGNEQYF
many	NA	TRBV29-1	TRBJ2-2	TGCAGCGTTTTGGGGGCGGGAAGGGCCGCCGGGGAGCTGTTTTTT	CSVLGAGRAAGELFF
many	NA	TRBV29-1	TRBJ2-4	TGCAGCGTTAATTTGGCCAAAAACATTCAGTACTTC	CSVNLAKNIQYF
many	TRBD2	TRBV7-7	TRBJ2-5	TGTGCTAGCAGCCTGCTAGCGGGGGGCCGCGGCGAGACCCAGTACTTC	CASSLLAGGRGETQYF
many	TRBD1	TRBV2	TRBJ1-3	TGTGCCGGATCGACAGGGGCTGGAAACACCATATATTTT	CAGSTGAGNTIYF
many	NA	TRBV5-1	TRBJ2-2	TGCGCCAGCAGCTTATATACGGCTTCGAACACCGGGGAGCTGTTTTTT	CASSLYTASNTGELFF
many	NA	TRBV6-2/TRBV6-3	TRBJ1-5	TGTGCCAGCAGACCGATTGAGGGGGGCAATCAGCCCCAGCATTTT	CASRPIEGGNQPQHF
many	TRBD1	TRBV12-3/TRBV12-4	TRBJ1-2	TGTGCCAGCAGTTTAGCAGGGACAGCCTATGGCTACACCTTC	CASSLAGTAYGYTF
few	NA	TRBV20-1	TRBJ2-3	TGCAGTGCTAGAGATCCCATATATACGCAGTATTTT	CSARDPIYTQYF
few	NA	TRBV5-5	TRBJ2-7	TGTGCCAGCAGCTTGGGGGCCAGTTTAGGGCCTTACTGGTACTTC	CASSLGASLGPYWYF
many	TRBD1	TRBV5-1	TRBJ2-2	TGCGCCAGTAGGGGGACAGCAAACACCGGGGAGCTGTTTTTT	CASRGTANTGELFF
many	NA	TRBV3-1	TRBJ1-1	TGTGCCAGCAGCCCTGGGGGGGGGGCCGAAGCTTTCTTT	CASSPGGGAEAFF
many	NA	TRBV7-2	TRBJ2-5	TGTGCCATAGACGGAGGGGAAGAGACCCAGTACTTC	CAIDGGEETQYF
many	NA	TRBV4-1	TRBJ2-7	TGCGCCAGCAGCCAAGGTTCTGGGATCGCGGCCTACGAGCAGTACTTC	CASSQGSGIAAYEQYF
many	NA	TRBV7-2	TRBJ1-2	TGTGCCAGCAGCTCCTACGCGGCGGGGGGAGGCTACACCTTC	CASSSYAAGGGYTF
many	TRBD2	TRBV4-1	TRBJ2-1	TGCGCCAGCAGCCAAGACACTAGCGGGAGGGCCTTCTACAATGAGCAGTTCTTC	CASSQDTSGRAFYNEQFF
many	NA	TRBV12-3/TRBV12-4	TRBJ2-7	TGTGCCAGCAGTCCTGGGGACTCCCGATTGTACGAGCAGTACTTC	CASSPGDSRLYEQYF
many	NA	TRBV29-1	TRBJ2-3	TGCAGCGTTGACAGGCCAGGAGGCACAGATACGCAGTATTTT	CSVDRPGGTDTQYF
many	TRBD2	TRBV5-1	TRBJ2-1	TGCGCCAGCAGCTTGGCAAGCGGGAGGACCAATGAGCAGTTCTTC	CASSLASGRTNEQFF
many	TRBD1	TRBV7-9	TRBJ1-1	TGTGCCAGCAGCTCGACAGGGGACGGCACTGAAGCTTTCTTT	CASSSTGDGTEAFF
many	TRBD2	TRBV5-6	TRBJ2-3	TGTGCCAGCAGCGCCGGACTAGCGGGGGGTACGCAGTATTTT	CASSAGLAGGTQYF
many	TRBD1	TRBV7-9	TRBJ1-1	TGTGCCAGCGGAGAGCAGGGGGCTACTGAAGCTTTCTTT	CASGEQGATEAFF
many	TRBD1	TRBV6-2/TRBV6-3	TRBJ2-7	TGTGCCAGCAGGATAGACAGGGGGCCCTACGAGCAGTACTTC	CASRIDRGPYEQYF
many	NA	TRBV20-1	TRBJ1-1	TGCAGTGCTAGAGCAGGGGCCATGAACACTGAAGCTTTCTTT	CSARAGAMNTEAFF
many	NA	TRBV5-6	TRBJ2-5	TGTGCCAGCAGCTGGGGGACACCGCAAGAGACCCAGTACTTC	CASSWGTPQETQYF
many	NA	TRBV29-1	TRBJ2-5	TGCAGCGTTGAGAGGGGTTGGCGGGGTACAGGCGGCAATACCCAGTACTTC	CSVERGWRGTGGNTQYF
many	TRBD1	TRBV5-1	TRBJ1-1	TGCGCCAGCAGCGGGACAGGGGCGGGGAACACTGAAGCTTTCTTT	CASSGTGAGNTEAFF
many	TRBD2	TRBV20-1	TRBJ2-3	TGCAGTGCTAGAGATAGCGGGGGGGCCGTAGATACGCAGTATTTT	CSARDSGGAVDTQYF
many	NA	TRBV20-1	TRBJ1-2	TGCAGTGCTCCCCGACAGACCGCTAACTATGGCTACACCTTC	CSAPRQTANYGYTF
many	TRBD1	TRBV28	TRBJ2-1	TGTGCCAGCAGTCACCGGGACAGCCAGTTCTTC	CASSHRDSQFF
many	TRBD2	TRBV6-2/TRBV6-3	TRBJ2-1	TGTGCCAGCAGCCAAGGACTAGCGGGAGTTCGTGAGCAGTTCTTC	CASSQGLAGVREQFF
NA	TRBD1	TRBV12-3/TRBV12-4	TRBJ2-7	TGTGCCAGCAGTCGTGGGGACAGGGAGTCCTTC	CASSRGDRESF
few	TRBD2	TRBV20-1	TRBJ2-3	TGCAGTGCTGAGACTAGCGGGATCACAGATACGCAGTATTTT	CSAETSGITDTQYF
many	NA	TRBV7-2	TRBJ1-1	TGTGCCAGCAGCTCTCAGGGGACCGTGGGGTTGGGAATCACTGAAGCTTTCTTT	CASSSQGTVGLGITEAFF
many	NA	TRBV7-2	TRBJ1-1	TGTGCCAGCAGCTTAGCTTCCGGGAACACTGAAGCTTTCTTT	CASSLASGNTEAFF
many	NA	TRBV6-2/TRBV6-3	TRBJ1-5	TGTGCCAGCAGTTACGACCGGAAAGGTTCTTCAGGAAGAGGTCAGCCCCAGCATTTT	CASSYDRKGSSGRGQPQHF
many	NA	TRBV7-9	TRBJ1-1	TGTGCCAGCAGCTTTGACTCGAACACTGAAGCTTTCTTT	CASSFDSNTEAFF
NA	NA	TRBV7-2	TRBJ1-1	TGTGACAGCAGCACAACGGGAACTGAAGCTTTCTTT	CDSSTTGTEAFF
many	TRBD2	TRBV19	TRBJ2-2	TGTGCCAGTAGTACTCGGACTAGCCCGACCGGGGAGCTGTTTTTT	CASSTRTSPTGELFF
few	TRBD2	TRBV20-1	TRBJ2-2	TGCAGTGCTAGTGGGGTGACTAGCCCGTCCGGGGAGCTGTTTTTT	CSASGVTSPSGELFF
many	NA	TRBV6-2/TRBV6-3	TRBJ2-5	TGTGCCAGCAACTTGGGGGTCGAGACCCAGTACTTC	CASNLGVETQYF
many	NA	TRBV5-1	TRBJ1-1	TGCGCCAGCAGCGAAATCACAGGGTATTCAACTGAAGCTTTCTTT	CASSEITGYSTEAFF
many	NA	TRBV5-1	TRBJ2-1	TGCGCCAGCAGCTTGGGTCCAGGGAATGAGCAGTTCTTC	CASSLGPGNEQFF
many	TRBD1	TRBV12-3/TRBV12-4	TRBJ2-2	TGTGCCAGCATGCGGACAGGGGGAACCGGGGAGCTGTTTTTT	CASMRTGGTGELFF